This record concerns one T cell receptor beta chain sequence. The CDR3 loop spans 16 amino acids. Germline V gene data show CDR1 as DFQATT and CDR2 as SNEGSKA (reference sequence). The germline V and J ends were trimmed by 1 base and 6 bases, with 20 bases remaining between them. This entry belongs to a study of blood T cells in healthy people across ages. Primers used in a second PCR of about 7 to 11 cycles were a sample-barcoded 5' primer and a J-beta primer mix. TCRdb processed the 5' RACE reads anew with MiXCR; each CDR3 protein has one entry. The sample has 950,000 to 1,200,000 distinct CDR3 sequences, roughly two fifths seen once.

This TCR was sampled from a man between 18 and 35 years old in good health. The sequencing sample was made of blood. The J gene is TRBJ2-3, the V gene TRBV20-1; D is unclear. The CDR3 nucleotides are TGCAGTGCTAGAGGATCGGCGAGACAACCCATCGATACGCAGTATTTT. It is translated as CSARGSARQPIDTQYF.